This is a list of T cell receptor beta chains from one sample in a study of OX40 agonist ivuxolimab in advanced cancers. Here immunoSEQ multiplex PCR was the method, and the copy in TCRdb shows in-frame clones only, minus some. The sample yields about 41,000 clones, around 87% seen once. Sequences were derived from CD4+ or CD8+ T cells sorted from blood, sampled in a trial of the OX40 agonist ivuxolimab. These receptors were collected from an adult with an advanced solid tumor such as melanoma, head and neck, liver or kidney cancer. CDR3s include the opening cysteine and the closing phenylalanine or tryptophan.

CDR3aa: CASSLLAGVAGELFF
v_gene: TRBV27
len: 15

CDR3aa: CASSLGTFGDTQYF
v_gene: TRBV11-2
len: 14

CDR3aa: CASSLLGGGKVTQYF
v_gene: TRBV28
len: 15

CDR3aa: CSARVSDTQYF
v_gene: TRBV20-1
len: 11

CDR3aa: CATSRRTSGYSNQPQHF
v_gene: TRBV15
len: 17

CDR3aa: CAISESLAGRYEQYF
v_gene: TRBV10-3
len: 15

CDR3aa: CASGGSPNSYEQYF
v_gene: TRBV7-6
len: 14

CDR3aa: CASSYLGGNQPQHF
v_gene: TRBV6-5
len: 14

CDR3aa: CASSLWGAEQPQHF
v_gene: TRBV28
len: 14

CDR3aa: CASSYGRGNWYYEQYF
v_gene: TRBV6-5
len: 16

CDR3aa: CASGLSAGGPSPGELFF
v_gene: TRBV12-5
len: 17

CDR3aa: CASSRGLWGREQYF
v_gene: TRBV6-6
len: 14

CDR3aa: CASSMTETSSGNTIYF
v_gene: TRBV5-1
len: 16

CDR3aa: CASSITSGLGTDTQYF
v_gene: TRBV13
len: 16

CDR3aa: CASSPLSGSPEGTDTQYF
v_gene: TRBV9
len: 18

CDR3aa: CASSLNREGPYGYTF
v_gene: TRBV7-2
len: 15

CDR3aa: CSVLVPKSDEQYF
v_gene: TRBV29-1
len: 13

CDR3aa: CASSLGPTGIGGGEQFF
v_gene: TRBV11-2
len: 17

CDR3aa: CASRVEEKLFF
v_gene: TRBV6-6
len: 11

CDR3aa: CASSLPRTGGAGEQYF
v_gene: TRBV11-1
len: 16

CDR3aa: CASSPTGASTDTQYF
v_gene: TRBV7-8
len: 15

CDR3aa: CASSFGFTTEAFF
v_gene: TRBV28
len: 13

CDR3aa: CASRRLAGGLFSDTQYF
v_gene: TRBV7-9
len: 17

CDR3aa: CAIRDRGSEGYTF
v_gene: TRBV10-3
len: 13

CDR3aa: CAWSGLGVGETQYF
v_gene: TRBV30
len: 14

CDR3aa: CASGPGNTIYF
v_gene: TRBV10-2
len: 11

CDR3aa: CASSDTSGRVGFSYEQYF
v_gene: TRBV10-2
len: 18

CDR3aa: CASSPWASGEETQYF
v_gene: TRBV5-1
len: 15

CDR3aa: CASSYGKDGYTF
v_gene: TRBV6-6
len: 12

CDR3aa: CASSLAENTEAFF
v_gene: TRBV5-6
len: 13

CDR3aa: CASRPVSTGGETQYF
v_gene: TRBV6-5
len: 15

CDR3aa: CASSVTGTGNTEAFF
v_gene: TRBV11-2
len: 15

CDR3aa: CASSLGGAGEKLFF
v_gene: TRBV5-1
len: 14

CDR3aa: CASGRGRPLAGYTF
v_gene: TRBV6-5
len: 14

CDR3aa: CASSFSRIQETQYF
v_gene: TRBV27
len: 14

CDR3aa: CASSLTRDGAVNIQYF
v_gene: TRBV6-6
len: 16

CDR3aa: CASSPLARLLSGANVLTF
v_gene: TRBV19
len: 18

CDR3aa: CASRERTGEDEAFF
v_gene: TRBV6-1
len: 14

CDR3aa: CASSEMWLETGELFF
v_gene: TRBV6-1
len: 15

CDR3aa: CASSPGHLYEQYF
v_gene: TRBV5-6
len: 13

CDR3aa: CASSLGQLYQETQYF
v_gene: TRBV5-4
len: 15

CDR3aa: CASSSGQGRPFREKLFF
v_gene: TRBV28
len: 17

CDR3aa: CASSFPADNQPQHF
v_gene: TRBV28
len: 14

CDR3aa: CASSPGDTQYF
v_gene: TRBV27
len: 11

CDR3aa: CASSPGIGYLGNTEAFF
v_gene: TRBV18
len: 17

CDR3aa: CASSYTGDTYEQYF
v_gene: TRBV27
len: 14

CDR3aa: CASSGVRSSYGYTF
v_gene: TRBV6-1
len: 14

CDR3aa: CASSLGTSGWTDTQYF
v_gene: TRBV7-9
len: 16

CDR3aa: CASSLGRGEQYF
v_gene: TRBV7-2
len: 12

CDR3aa: CASSPSSGRVSYNEQFF
v_gene: TRBV18
len: 17

CDR3aa: CASSYTPGEGYNEQFF
v_gene: TRBV7-9
len: 16

CDR3aa: CASSPFRAEAFF
v_gene: TRBV11-1
len: 12

CDR3aa: CASSPLAGGTDTQYF
v_gene: TRBV6-1
len: 15

CDR3aa: CASSGGAGGGEDEKLFF
v_gene: TRBV9
len: 17